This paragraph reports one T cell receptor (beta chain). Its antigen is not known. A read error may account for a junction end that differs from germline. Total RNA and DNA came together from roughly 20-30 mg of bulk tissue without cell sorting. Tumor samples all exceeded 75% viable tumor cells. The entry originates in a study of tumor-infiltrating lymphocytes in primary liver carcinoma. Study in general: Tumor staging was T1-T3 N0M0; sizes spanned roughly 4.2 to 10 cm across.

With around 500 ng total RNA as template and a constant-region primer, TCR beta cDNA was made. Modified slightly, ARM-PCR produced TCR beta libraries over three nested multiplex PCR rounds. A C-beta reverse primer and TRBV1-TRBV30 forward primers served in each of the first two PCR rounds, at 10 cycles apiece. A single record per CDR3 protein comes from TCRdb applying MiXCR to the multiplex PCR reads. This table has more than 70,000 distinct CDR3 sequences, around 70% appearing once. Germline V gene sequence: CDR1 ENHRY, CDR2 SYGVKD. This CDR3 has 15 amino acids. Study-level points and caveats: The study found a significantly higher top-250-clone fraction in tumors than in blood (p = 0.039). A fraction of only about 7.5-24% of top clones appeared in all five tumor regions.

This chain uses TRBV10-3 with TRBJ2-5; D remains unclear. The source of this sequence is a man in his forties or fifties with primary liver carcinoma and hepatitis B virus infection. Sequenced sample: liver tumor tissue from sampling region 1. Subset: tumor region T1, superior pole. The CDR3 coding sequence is TGTACCATCAATGAGCCCACAAGAGCTCAAGAGACCCAGTACTTC. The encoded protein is CTINEPTRAQETQYF.